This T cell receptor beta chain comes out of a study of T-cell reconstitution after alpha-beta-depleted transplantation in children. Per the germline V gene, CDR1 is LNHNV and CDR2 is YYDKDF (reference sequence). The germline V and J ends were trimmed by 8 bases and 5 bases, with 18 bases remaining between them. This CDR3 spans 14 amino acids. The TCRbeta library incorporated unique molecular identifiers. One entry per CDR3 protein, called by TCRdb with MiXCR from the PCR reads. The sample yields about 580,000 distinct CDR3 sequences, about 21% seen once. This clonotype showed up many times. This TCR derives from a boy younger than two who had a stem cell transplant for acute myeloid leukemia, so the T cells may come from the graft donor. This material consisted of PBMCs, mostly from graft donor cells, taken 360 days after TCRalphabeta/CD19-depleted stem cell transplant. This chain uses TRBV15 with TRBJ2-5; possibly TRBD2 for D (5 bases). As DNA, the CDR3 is TGTGCCACCGACCGAGGGCCCCCTGCGGAGACCCAGTACTTC. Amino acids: CATDRGPPAETQYF.